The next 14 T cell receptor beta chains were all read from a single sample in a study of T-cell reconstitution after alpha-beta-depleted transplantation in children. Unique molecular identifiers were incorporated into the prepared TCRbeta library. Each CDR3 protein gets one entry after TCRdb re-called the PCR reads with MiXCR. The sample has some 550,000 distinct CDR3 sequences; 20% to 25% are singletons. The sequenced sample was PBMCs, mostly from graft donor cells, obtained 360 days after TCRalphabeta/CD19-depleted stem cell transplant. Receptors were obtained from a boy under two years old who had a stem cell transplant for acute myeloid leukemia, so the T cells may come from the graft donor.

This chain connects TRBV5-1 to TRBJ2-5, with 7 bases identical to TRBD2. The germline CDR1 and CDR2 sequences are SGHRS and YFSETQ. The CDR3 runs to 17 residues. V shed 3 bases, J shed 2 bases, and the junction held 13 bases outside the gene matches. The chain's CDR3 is CASSSLTSTFLQETQYF. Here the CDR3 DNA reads TGCGCCAGCAGCTCCCTGACTAGCACGTTTCTACAAGAGACCCAGTACTTC.

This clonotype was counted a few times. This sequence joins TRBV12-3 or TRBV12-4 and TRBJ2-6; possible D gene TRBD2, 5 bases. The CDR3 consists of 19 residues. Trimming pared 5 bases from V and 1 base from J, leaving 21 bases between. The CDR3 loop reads CASSLRRVSPSSGANVLTF. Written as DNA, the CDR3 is TGTGCCAGCAGTCTAAGGCGGGTAAGCCCTTCTTCTGGGGCCAACGTCCTGACTTTC.

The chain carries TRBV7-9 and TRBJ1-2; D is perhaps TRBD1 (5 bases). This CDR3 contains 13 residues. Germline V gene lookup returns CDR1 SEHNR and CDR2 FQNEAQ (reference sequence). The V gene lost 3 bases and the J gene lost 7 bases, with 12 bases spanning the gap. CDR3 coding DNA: TGTGCCAGCAGCTTTGAGGGGCTCGGTGGCTACACCTTC. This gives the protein CASSFEGLGGYTF.

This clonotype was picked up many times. This chain's CDR3 is CASSSGLATDTQYF. The CDR3, as DNA: TGTGCCAGCAGTAGTGGACTAGCTACAGATACGCAGTATTTT. The chain has TRBV5-6 and TRBJ2-3; 8 positions match TRBD2. The CDR3 spans 14 residues. From germline, CDR1 is SGHDT and CDR2 YYEEEE. The V gene end was trimmed by 5 bases and the J gene end by 3 bases; junction bases not matched to a gene: 5.

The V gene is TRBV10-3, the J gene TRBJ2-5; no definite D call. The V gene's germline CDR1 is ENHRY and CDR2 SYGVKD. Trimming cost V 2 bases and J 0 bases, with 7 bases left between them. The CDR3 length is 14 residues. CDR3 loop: CAISERPDQETQYF. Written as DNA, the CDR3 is TGTGCCATCAGTGAGAGGCCTGACCAAGAGACCCAGTACTTC.

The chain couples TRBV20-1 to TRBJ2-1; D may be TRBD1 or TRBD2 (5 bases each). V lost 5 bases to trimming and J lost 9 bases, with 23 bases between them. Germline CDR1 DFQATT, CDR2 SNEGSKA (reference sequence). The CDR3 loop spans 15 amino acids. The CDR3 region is CSAESGRPRSFEQFF. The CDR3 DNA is TGCAGTGCTGAGTCGGGACGTCCCCGGAGTTTTGAGCAGTTCTTC.

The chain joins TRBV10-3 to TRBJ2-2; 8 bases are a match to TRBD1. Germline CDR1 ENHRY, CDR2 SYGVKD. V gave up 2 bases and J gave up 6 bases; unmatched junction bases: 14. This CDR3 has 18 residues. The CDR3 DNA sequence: TGTGCCATCAGTGAGCCCCGGACAGGGAGTCCGGTAGCCGGGGAGCTGTTTTTT. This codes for CAISEPRTGSPVAGELFF.

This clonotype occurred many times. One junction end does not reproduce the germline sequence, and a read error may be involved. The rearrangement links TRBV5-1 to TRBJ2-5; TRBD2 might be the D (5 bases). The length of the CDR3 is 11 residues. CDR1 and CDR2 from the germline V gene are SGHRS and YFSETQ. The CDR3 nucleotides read TGTGCCAGCAGCGGACAAGAGACCCAGTACTTC. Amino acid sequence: CASSGQETQYF.

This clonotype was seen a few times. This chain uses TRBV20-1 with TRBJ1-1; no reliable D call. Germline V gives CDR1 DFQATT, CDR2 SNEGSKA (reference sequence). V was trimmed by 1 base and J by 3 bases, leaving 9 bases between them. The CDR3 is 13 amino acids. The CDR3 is CSARAQADTEAFF. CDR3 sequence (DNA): TGCAGTGCTAGAGCTCAAGCCGACACTGAAGCTTTCTTT.

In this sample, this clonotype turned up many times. CDR3 sequence reads: CASSLWAGEETQYF. CDR3 coding DNA: TGTGCCAGCAGTTTATGGGCAGGGGAAGAGACCCAGTACTTC. This chain connects TRBV27 to TRBJ2-5; the D gene is possibly TRBD1 (6 bases). This CDR3 has 14 amino acids. The V gene lost 1 base and the J gene lost 3 bases, with 9 bases spanning the gap. The germline V gene encodes CDR1 MNHEY and CDR2 SMNVEV (reference sequence).

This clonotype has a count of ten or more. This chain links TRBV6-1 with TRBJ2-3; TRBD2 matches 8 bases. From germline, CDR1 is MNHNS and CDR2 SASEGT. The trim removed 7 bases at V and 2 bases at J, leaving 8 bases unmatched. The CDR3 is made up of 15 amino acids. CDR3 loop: CASTFSGVNTDTQYF. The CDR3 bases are TGTGCCAGCACATTTAGCGGGGTCAACACAGATACGCAGTATTTT.

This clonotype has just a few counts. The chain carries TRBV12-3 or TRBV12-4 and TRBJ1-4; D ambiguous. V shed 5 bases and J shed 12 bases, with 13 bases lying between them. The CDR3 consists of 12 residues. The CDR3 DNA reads TGTGCCAGCAGTCTCGGCCGATGGGAACTGTTTTTT. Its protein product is CASSLGRWELFF.

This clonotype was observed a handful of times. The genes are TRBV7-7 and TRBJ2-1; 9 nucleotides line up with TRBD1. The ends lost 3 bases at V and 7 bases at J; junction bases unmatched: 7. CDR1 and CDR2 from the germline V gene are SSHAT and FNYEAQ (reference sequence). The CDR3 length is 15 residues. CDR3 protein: CASSLGTGIMNEQFF. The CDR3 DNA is TGTGCCAGCAGCTTGGGGACAGGGATTATGAATGAGCAGTTCTTC.

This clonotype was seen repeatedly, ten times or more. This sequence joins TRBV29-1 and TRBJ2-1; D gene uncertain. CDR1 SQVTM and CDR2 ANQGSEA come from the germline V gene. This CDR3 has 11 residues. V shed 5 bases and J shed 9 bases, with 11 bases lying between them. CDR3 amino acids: CSVWKGGEQFF. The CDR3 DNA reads TGCAGCGTTTGGAAGGGCGGTGAGCAGTTCTTC.